These 8 T cell receptor beta chains came from one sample sequenced in a study of CD8 T cells in Susac syndrome. Reverse transcription of 0.5 to 1 ug RNA was performed with random hexamers. TCRdb itself ran the immunoSEQ multiplex PCR reads through MiXCR, one entry per CDR3 protein. The sample shows 70,000 to 85,000 distinct CDR3 sequences, 95% to 96% of them seen only once. Material for sequencing was CD8+ T cells from PBMCs. The receptors come from a human donor with Susac syndrome.

In this sample, this clonotype turned up a few times. In DNA form, the CDR3 reads TGTGCCAGCAGTTTATTGGGGGATGAGCAGTTCTTC. Amino acids: CASSLLGDEQFF. This chain joins TRBV27 and TRBJ2-1, with D tentatively TRBD1 or TRBD2 (5 bases each). The CDR3 is 12 amino acids. In germline, CDR1 is MNHEY, CDR2 SMNVEV (reference sequence). V lost 1 base and J 8 bases, leaving 6 bases between the germline ends.

This chain connects TRBV29-1 to TRBJ2-7; 8 positions agree with TRBD2. The V gene's germline CDR1 is SQVTM and CDR2 ANQGSEA. This CDR3 contains 15 residues. V trimming: 3 bases; J trimming: 1 base; junction bases outside the gene matches: 8. CDR3 in DNA: TGCAGCGTTGAGGTTGGACTAGCAGCTTCCTACGAGCAGTACTTC. Protein sequence: CSVEVGLAASYEQYF.

V is TRBV27 and J is TRBJ2-2; D is unresolved. V was shortened by 3 bases and J by 5 bases, with 7 bases between the two germline ends. The germline gives CDR1 MNHEY, CDR2 SMNVEV (reference sequence). The CDR3 is 13 residues long. In nucleotides, the CDR3 is TGTGCCAGCAGTTTTGGTGGGACCGGGGAGCTGTTTTTT. Its translation: CASSFGGTGELFF.

V gene TRBV25-1 combines with J gene TRBJ2-5; D possibly uses TRBD1 or TRBD2 (6 bases each). The CDR3 loop spans 14 amino acids. CDR1 is MGHDK, CDR2 SYGVNS, per germline. V gave up 3 bases and J gave up 2 bases, with 10 bases separating them. Written as DNA, the CDR3 is TGTGCCAGCAGTGAGGGGGGCAGTCAAGAGACCCAGTACTTC. Translating it yields CASSEGGSQETQYF. The full variable domain, with the rest looked up from reference TRBV25-1 and TRBJ2-5, is EADIYQTPRYLVIGTGKKITLECSQTMGHDKMYWYQQDPGMELHLIHYSYGVNSTEKGDLSSESTVSRIRTEHFPLTLESARPSHTSQYLCASSEGGSQETQYFGPGTRLLVL.

The chain recombines TRBV15 with TRBJ1-2, with 7 bases identical to TRBD1. The CDR3 extends over 14 amino acids. CDR1 LNHNV and CDR2 YYDKDF come from the germline V gene (reference sequence). The V segment lost 3 bases and the J segment 4 bases; nucleotides outside the gene matches: 5. The CDR3 DNA reads TGTGCCACCAGCAGTACAAGGGGGCCCTATGGCTACACCTTC. It yields the protein CATSSTRGPYGYTF.

This chain connects TRBV7-8 to TRBJ2-5, with TRBD2 identical over 11 bases. Germline CDR1 reads SGHVS; CDR2 reads FQNEAQ. The ends lost 5 bases at V and 5 bases at J; junction bases unmatched: 7. The CDR3 runs to 15 residues. The CDR3 nucleotides are TGTGCCAGCAGCATAACTAGCGGGAGTAGGGAGACCCAGTACTTC. This codes for CASSITSGSRETQYF. The full variable domain, its missing parts supplied by reference TRBV7-8 and TRBJ2-5, is GAGVSQSPRYKVAKRGQDVALRCDPISGHVSLFWYQQALGQGPEFLTYFQNEAQLDKSGLPSDRFFAERPEGSVSTLKIQRTQQEDSAVYLCASSITSGSRETQYFGPGTRLLVL.

The rearrangement links TRBV5-1 to TRBJ1-1, with D hard to call. V was trimmed by 0 bases and J by 0 bases, leaving 6 bases between them. Germline CDR1 is SGHRS and CDR2 is YFSETQ. The length of the CDR3 is 14 residues. The CDR3 region has the DNA TGCGCCAGCAGCTTGGAACACTTGAACACTGAAGCTTTCTTT. Encoded protein: CASSLEHLNTEAFF.

The chain joins TRBV5-4 to TRBJ2-7, with 8 bases fitting TRBD1. J gave up 6 bases and V 7 bases, and 6 bases lay outside the gene matches. Germline V lookup: CDR1 SGHNT, CDR2 YYREEE (reference sequence). This CDR3 region has 12 residues. The CDR3 loop is CASGQGSLEQYF. CDR3 bases: TGTGCCAGCGGACAGGGATCCCTCGAGCAGTACTTC.